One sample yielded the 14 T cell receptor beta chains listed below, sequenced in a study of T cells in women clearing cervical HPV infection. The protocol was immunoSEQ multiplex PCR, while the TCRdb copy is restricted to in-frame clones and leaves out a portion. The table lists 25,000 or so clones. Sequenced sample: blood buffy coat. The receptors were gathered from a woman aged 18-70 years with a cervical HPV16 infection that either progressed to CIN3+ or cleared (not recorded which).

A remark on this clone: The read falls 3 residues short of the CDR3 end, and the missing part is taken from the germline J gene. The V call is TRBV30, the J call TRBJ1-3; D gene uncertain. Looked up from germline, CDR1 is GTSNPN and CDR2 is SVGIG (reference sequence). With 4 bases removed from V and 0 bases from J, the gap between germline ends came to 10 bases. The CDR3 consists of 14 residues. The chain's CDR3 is CAWNDWSSGNTIYF. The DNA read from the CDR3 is TGTGCCTGGAACGACTGGAGCTCTGGAAACACC.

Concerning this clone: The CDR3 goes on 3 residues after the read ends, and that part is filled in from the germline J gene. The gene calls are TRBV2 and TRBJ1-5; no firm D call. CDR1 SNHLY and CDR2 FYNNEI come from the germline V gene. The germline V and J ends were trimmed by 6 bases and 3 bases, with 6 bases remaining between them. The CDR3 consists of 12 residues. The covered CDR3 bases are TGTGCCAGCAGCAGGTACAATCAGCCC. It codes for CASSRYNQP. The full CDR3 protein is CASSRYNQPQHF. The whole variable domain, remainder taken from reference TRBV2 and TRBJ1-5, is EPEVTQTPSHQVTQMGQEVILRCVPISNHLYFYWYRQILGQKVEFLVSFYNNEISEKSEIFDDQFSVERPDGSNFTLKIRSTKLEDSAMYFCASSRYNQPQHFGDGTRLSIL.

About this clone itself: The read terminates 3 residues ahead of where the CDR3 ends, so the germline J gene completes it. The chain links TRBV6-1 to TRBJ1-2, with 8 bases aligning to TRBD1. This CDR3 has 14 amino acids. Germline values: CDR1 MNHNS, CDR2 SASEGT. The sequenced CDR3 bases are TGTGCCAGCAGTGAGACCCGGGACAGGTTCCGC. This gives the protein CASSETRDRFR. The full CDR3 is CASSETRDRFRYTF.

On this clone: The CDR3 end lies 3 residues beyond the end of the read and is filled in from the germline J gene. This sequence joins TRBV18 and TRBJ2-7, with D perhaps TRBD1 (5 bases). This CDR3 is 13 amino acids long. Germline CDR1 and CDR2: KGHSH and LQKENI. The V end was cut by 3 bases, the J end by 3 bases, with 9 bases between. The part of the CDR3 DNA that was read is TGTGCCAGCTCACCTGCGGACAACTACGAG. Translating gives CASSPADNYE. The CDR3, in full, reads CASSPADNYEQYF.

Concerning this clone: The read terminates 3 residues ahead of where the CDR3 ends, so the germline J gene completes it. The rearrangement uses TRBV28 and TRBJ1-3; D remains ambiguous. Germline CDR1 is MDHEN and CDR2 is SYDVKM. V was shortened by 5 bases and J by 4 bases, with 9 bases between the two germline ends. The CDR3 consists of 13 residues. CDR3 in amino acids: CASSLLFGNTIYF. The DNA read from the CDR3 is TGTGCCAGCAGTCTTCTATTCGGAAACACC.

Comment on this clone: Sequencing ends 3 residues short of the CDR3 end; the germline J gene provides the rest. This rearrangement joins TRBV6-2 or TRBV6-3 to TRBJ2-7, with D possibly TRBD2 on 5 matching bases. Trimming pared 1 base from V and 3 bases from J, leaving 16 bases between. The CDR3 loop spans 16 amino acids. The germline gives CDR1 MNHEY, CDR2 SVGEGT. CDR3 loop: CASSYLATRPDYEQYF. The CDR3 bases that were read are TGTGCCAGCAGTTACTTAGCTACTAGGCCGGACTACGAG.

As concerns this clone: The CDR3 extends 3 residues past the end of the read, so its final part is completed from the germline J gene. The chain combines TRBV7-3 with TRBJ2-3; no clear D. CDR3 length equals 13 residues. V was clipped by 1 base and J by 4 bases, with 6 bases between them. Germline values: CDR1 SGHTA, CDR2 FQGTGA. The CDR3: CASSLIAADTQYF. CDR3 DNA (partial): TGTGCCAGCAGCTTAATAGCTGCAGATACG.

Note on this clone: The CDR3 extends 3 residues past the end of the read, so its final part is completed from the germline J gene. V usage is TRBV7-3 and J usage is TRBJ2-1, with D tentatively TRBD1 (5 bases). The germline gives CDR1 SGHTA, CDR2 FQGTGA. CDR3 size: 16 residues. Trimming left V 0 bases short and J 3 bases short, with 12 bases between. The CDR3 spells CASSLTYSQDYNEQFF. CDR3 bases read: TGTGCCAGCAGCTTAACTTACTCACAGGACTACAATGAG.

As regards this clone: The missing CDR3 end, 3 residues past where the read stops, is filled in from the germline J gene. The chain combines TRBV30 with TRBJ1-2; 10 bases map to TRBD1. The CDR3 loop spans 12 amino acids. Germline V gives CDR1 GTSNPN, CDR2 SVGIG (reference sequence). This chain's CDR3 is CAGRDRGWGYTF. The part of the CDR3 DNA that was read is TGTGCCGGCCGGGACAGGGGTTGGGGC.

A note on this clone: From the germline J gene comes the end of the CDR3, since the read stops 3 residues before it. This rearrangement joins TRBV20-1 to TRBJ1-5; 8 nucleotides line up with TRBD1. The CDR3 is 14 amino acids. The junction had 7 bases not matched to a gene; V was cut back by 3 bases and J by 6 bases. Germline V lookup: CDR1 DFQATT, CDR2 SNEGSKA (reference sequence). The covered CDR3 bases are TGCAGTGCTAGCCCCGGACAGGGTAGTCAGCCC. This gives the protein CSASPGQGSQP. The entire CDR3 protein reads CSASPGQGSQPQHF.

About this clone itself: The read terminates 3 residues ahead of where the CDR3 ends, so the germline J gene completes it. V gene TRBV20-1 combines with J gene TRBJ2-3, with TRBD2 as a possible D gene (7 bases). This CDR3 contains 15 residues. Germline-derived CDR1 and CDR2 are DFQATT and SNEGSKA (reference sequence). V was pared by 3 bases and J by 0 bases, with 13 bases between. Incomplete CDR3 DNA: TGCAGTGCTAGTGGGGGGGGGCATAGCACAGATACG. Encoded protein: CSASGGGHSTDT. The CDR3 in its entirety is CSASGGGHSTDTQYF.

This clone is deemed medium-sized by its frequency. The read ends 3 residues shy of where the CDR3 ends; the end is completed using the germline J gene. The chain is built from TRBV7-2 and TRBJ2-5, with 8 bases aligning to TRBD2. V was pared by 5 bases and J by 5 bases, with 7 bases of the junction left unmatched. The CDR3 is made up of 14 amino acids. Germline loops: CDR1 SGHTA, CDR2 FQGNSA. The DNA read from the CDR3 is TGTGCCAGCAGCCCAAGCGGGGGAAAGGAGACC. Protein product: CASSPSGGKET. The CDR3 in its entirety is CASSPSGGKETQYF.

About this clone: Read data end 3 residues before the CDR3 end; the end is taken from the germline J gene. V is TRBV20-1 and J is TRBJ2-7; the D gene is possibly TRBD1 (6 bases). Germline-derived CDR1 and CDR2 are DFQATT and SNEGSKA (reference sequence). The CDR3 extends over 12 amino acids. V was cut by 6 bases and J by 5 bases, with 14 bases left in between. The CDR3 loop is CSARTVADEQYF. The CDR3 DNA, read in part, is TGCAGTGCGCGGACAGTCGCTGACGAG.

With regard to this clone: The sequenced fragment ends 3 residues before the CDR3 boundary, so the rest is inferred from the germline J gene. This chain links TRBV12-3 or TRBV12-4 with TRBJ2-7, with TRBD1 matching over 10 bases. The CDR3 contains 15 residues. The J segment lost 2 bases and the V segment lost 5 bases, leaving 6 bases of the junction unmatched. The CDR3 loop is CASSIGTGAPYEQYF. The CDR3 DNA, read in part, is TGTGCCAGCAGTATCGGGACAGGGGCACCCTACGAG.